This record covers a single T cell receptor beta chain. Its antigen is still unknown. No base qualities exist here, and no much larger clone lies one base off it. TCRbeta CDR3 regions were amplified from genomic DNA using the immunoSEQ Assay, a bias-controlled multiplex PCR. In the paper's pipeline: The number of nucleated cells in each sample was estimated by amplification of reference gene primers within the assay. To quantify the absolute abundance of each unique TCRbeta CDR3 rearrangement, sequence reads were collapsed and filtered. For each sample, productive Simpson clonality was calculated as the square root of Simpson's diversity index across productive rearrangements. The immuneACCESS repertoire file appears here via TCRdb, limited to in-frame rearrangements. These files lack a portion of the clones; in checked studies, under half of the deficit traces to unresolved V genes, and the cause of the others is not known. V and J calls and clone size are copied from that table; D and trimming were computed from the DNA. The sample yields some 240,000 clones; 70% to 85% were counted once. The top ten clonotypes cover 9.5% to 10% of the sample.

The data originate from a study of blood T cell repertoires in COVID-19 (dated by TCRdb to about 2020). Notes on the research overall: Samples from collaborators originated in the United States, Italy and Spain and spanned both the acute and convalescent phases of COVID-19. The prospective study material was composed of cDNA or gDNA derived from T cells, B-cell-depleted T cells, or PBMCs. The dataset comprised deeply sampled blood TCRbeta repertoires from subjects exposed to, actively infected with, or recovered from COVID-19. The repertoires were released in a freely available public database meant as a resource for research on the immune response to SARS-CoV-2. Samples were obtained from the ongoing ImmuneRACE study (first 160 participants) and from some 1,200 subjects provided by 6 global collaborators. Nearly every sample came with metadata listing a de-identified subject ID, COVID-19 status, age in years and sex. Where HLA class I and class II types were available, the types were taken from metadata supplied by the sample provider, not from assay-based typing.

The germline V gene (reference sequence) gives CDR1 as SGHAT and CDR2 as FQDESV. V is shortened by 6 bases, J by 8 bases, and the region joining them spans 19 bases. Including the terminal cysteine and phenylalanine, the CDR3 comprises 14 residues. Only the CDR3 region is kept as DNA, spanning 42 bases read in frame from base 1. Collaborating institutions collected whole blood in K2EDTA tubes following their own protocols. For TCRbeta analysis, collaborator samples were shipped as frozen whole blood, as isolated PBMCs, or as DNA extracted from either sample type. Study-wide conclusions, independent of this receptor: The amount of clinical and demographic metadata varied by source and participant and was provided uncurated.

This TCR came from a middle-aged man with active or convalescent COVID-19. The chain was built from TRBV11-1 and TRBJ2-5; TRBD1 is a weak D gene call, 5 bases matching. Specimen: peripheral blood. CDR3 reads: CASRGLGVQTTQYF. The DNA is as follows: TGTGCCAGCAGGGGGCTAGGCGTACAAACAACCCAGTACTTC.